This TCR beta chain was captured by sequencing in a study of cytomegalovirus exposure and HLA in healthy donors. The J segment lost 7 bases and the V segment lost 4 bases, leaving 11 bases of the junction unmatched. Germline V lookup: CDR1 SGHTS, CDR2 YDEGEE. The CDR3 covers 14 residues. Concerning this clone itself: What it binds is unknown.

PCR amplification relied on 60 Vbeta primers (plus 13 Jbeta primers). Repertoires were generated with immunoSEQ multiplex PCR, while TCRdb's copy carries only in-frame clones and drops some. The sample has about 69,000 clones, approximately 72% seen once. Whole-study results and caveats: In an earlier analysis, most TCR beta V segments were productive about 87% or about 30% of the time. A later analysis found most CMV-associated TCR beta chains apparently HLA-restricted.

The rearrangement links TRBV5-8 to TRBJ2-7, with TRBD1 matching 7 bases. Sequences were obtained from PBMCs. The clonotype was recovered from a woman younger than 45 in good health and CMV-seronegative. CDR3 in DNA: TGTGCCAGCAGCGTCGGACAGGTACTGGGGGAGCAGTACTTC. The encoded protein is CASSVGQVLGEQYF. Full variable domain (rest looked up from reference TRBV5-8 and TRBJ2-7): EAGVTQSPTHLIKTRGQQATLRCSPISGHTSVYWYQQALGLGLQFLLWYDEGEERNRGNFPPRFSGRQFPNYSSELNVNALELEDSALYLCASSVGQVLGEQYFGPGTRLTVT.